This T cell receptor beta chain was sequenced during a study of blood T cell repertoires in COVID-19. Study overall: The United States, Italy and Spain supplied acute and convalescent COVID-19 samples.

The age range of participants was about 18 to 90 years, with residence in about two dozen US areas. Participant-given clinical history determined each cohort assignment. In the authors' workflow: Reference gene primer amplification gave nucleated cell count estimates. The method was immunoSEQ multiplex PCR; TCRdb's version includes in-frame clones alone and lacks a portion of them. The V and J calls and clone size were taken over from that table, and D and trimming were inferred from the DNA. The sample has over 200,000 clones; around 88% are singletons. The CDR3 is 17 amino acids. Germline lookup yields CDR1 KGHDR and CDR2 SFDVKD. V gave up 6 bases and J gave up 4 bases; unmatched junction bases: 8.

The TCR sequence derives from a woman aged 35 to 49 with acute COVID-19. The material sequenced was PBMCs or T cells enriched from blood (not recorded which). The chain uses TRBV24-1 and TRBJ2-3, with 14 bases identical to TRBD2. CDR3 bases: TGTGCCACCAGTCCCCTGGGACTAGCGGGAGTGGCAGATACGCAGTATTTT. Protein product: CATSPLGLAGVADTQYF.